The 10 T cell receptor beta chains presented below share a single source sample, sequenced in a study of shared clonotypes between healthy human individuals. Measured with immunoSEQ multiplex PCR; TCRdb has only the in-frame clones, and not every one. The sample contains nearly 1 million clones, approximately 76% of which appear only once. Sequencing input: memory CD4+ T cells sorted from blood. Noted subset: CD45RA-negative fraction. The receptor set was obtained from a man between 18 and 29 years old in good health.

This chain uses TRBV6-1 with TRBJ1-2; D might be TRBD1 (5 bases). Germline CDR1 MNHNS, CDR2 SASEGT. Deletions cut 6 bases from V and 4 bases from J, with 12 bases between. There are 13 residues in the CDR3. CDR3 nucleotide sequence: TGTGCCAGCAGAACAGGAAGAGGCTATGGCTACACCTTC. Encoded protein: CASRTGRGYGYTF.

The V call is TRBV6-5, the J call TRBJ2-5, with D uncertain. CDR3 length: 15 residues. Trimming took 0 bases from V and 0 from J, leaving 8 bases between them. CDR1 is MNHEY and CDR2 is SVGAGI in the germline V gene. The CDR3 sequence: CASSYSGRYQETQYF. As DNA, the CDR3 is TGTGCCAGCAGTTACTCGGGTAGGTACCAAGAGACCCAGTACTTC.

A word on this clone: Other DNA sequences in this sample translate to the same CDR3. The gene calls are TRBV6-6 and TRBJ1-5, with D uncertain. V lost 5 bases to trimming and J lost 0 bases, with 5 bases between them. This CDR3 is built from 13 residues. The V gene's germline CDR1 is MNHNY and CDR2 SVGAGI (reference sequence). CDR3 DNA: TGTGCCAGCAGTCCTGATAGCAATCAGCCCCAGCATTTT. Translated, it gives CASSPDSNQPQHF.

The chain joins TRBV9 to TRBJ2-7, with a possible D match to TRBD1 (6 bases). V was shortened by 2 bases and J by 6 bases, with 12 bases between the two germline ends. From germline, CDR1 is SGDLS and CDR2 YYNGEE. The CDR3 covers 13 residues. The CDR3: CASSVAPGVEQYF. In DNA, the CDR3 is TGTGCCAGCAGCGTCGCGCCAGGGGTCGAGCAGTACTTC.

The V call is TRBV5-5, the J call TRBJ1-2; D gene unclear. The CDR3 extends over 13 amino acids. Trimming cost V 3 bases and J 7 bases, with 13 bases left between them. Germline lookup yields CDR1 SGHKS and CDR2 YYEKEE (reference sequence). CDR3 loop: CASSSVGFLGYTF. The CDR3 nucleotides read TGTGCCAGCAGCTCGGTTGGGTTCCTTGGCTACACCTTC.

The table lists this clone with many counts. The CDR3 sequence: CASSSGLASYNEQFF. Written as DNA, the CDR3 is TGTGCCAGCAGTTCGGGACTAGCCTCCTACAATGAGCAGTTCTTC. The V and J genes are TRBV27 and TRBJ2-1; 9 positions agree with TRBD2. The CDR3 contains 15 residues. The J segment lost 0 bases and the V segment lost 4 bases, leaving 1 base of the junction unmatched. Germline CDR1 is MNHEY and CDR2 is SMNVEV (reference sequence).

The V call is TRBV7-2, the J call TRBJ2-5, with D unclear. V lost 5 bases to trimming and J lost 0 bases, with 4 bases between them. Germline loops: CDR1 SGHTA, CDR2 FQGNSA. The CDR3 extends over 12 amino acids. CDR3 nucleotides: TGTGCCAGCAGCCGGTACCAAGAGACCCAGTACTTC. This codes for CASSRYQETQYF.

A note on this clone: Distinct nucleotide sequences in the sample also encode this CDR3. The chain employs TRBV4-3 and TRBJ2-7, with D possibly being TRBD1 (5 bases). The V end lost 0 bases, the J end lost 3 bases, and 12 bases lay between the germline ends. This CDR3 contains 15 residues. Germline CDR1 LGHNA, CDR2 YSLEER. This CDR3 reads CASSQDRAALYEQYF. DNA for the CDR3: TGCGCCAGCAGCCAAGACAGGGCCGCCCTCTACGAGCAGTACTTC.

The V and J genes are TRBV15 and TRBJ2-7; 10 bases agree with TRBD2. With 1 base clipped from V and 2 bases from J, the junction kept 2 bases outside the gene matches. CDR1 and CDR2 from the germline V gene are LNHNV and YYDKDF (reference sequence). The CDR3 runs to 15 residues. CDR3 amino acids: CATSRATSGTYEQYF. The CDR3 coding sequence is TGTGCCACCAGCAGAGCAACTAGCGGGACCTACGAGCAGTACTTC.

The V gene is TRBV27, the J gene TRBJ1-1; the D gene is possibly TRBD1 (5 bases). The germline gives CDR1 MNHEY, CDR2 SMNVEV (reference sequence). Trimming took off 3 bases at V and 5 bases at J, with 10 bases between the two ends. The CDR3 totals 13 residues. The CDR3 sequence: CASSFRDFTEAFF. The CDR3 DNA reads as TGTGCCAGCAGTTTCAGGGATTTTACTGAAGCTTTCTTT.